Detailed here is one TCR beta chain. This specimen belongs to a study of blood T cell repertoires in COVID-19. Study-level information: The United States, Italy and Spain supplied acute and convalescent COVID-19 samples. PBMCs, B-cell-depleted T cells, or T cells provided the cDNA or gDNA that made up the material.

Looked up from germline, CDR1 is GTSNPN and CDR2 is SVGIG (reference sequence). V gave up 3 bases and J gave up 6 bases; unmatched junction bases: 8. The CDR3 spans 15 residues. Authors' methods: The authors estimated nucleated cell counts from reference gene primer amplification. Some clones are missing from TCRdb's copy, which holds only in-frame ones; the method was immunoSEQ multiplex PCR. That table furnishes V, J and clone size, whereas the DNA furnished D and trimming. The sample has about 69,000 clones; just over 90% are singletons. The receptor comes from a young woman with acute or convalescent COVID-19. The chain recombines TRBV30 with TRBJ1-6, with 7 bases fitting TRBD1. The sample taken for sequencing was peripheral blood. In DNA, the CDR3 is TGTGCCTGGAGATTACCGGGACAGCTTAATTCACCCCTCCACTTT. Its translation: CAWRLPGQLNSPLHF.